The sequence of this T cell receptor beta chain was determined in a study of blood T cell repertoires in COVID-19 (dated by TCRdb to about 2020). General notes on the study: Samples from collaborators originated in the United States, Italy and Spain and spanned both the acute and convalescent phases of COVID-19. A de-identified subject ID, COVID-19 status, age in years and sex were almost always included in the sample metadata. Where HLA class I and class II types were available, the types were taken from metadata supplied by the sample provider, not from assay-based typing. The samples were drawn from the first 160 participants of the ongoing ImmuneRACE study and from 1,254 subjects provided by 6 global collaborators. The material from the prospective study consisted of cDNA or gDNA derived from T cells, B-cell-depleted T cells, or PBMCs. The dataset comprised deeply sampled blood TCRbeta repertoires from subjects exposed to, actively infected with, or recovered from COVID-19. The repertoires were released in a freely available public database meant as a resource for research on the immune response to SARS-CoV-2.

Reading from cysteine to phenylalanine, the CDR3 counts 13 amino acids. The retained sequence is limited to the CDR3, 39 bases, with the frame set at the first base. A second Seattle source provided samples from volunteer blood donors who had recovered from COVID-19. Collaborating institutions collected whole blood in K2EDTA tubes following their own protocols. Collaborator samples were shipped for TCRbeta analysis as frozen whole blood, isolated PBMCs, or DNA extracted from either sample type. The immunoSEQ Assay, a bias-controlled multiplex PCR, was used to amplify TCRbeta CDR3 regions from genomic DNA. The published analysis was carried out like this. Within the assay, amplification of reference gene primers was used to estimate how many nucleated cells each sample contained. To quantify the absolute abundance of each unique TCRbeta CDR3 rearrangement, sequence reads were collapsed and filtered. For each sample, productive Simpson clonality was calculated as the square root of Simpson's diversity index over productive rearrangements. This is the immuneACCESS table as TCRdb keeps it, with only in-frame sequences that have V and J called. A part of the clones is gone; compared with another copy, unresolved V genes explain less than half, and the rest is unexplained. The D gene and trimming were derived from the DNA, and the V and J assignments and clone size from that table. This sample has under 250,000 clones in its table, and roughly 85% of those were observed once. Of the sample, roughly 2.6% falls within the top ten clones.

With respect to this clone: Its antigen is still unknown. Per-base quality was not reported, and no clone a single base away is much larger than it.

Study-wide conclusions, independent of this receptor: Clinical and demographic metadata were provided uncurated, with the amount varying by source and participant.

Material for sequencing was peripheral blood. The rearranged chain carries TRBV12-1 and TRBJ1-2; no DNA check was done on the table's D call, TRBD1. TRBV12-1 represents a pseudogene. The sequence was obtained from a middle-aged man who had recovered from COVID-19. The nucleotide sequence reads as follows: TGTGCCAGCAGGGCGCAGGGAAGCTATGGCTACACCTTC. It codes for CASRAQGSYGYTF.